This entry lists 32 T cell receptor beta chains sequenced from one sample in a study of T cell repertoires in cytomegalovirus infection. TCRdb passed the reads through MiXCR, listing each CDR3 protein once. The repertoire consists of some 600,000 distinct CDR3 sequences, with about 24% occurring once and the leading ten covering 8%. Specimen: CD8+ T cells from PBMCs. These receptors originate from a human donor in good health (CMV status not recorded). Some clones in this sample may be carry-over from other donors' samples.

The chain's CDR3 is CASSSNRDRAYEQFF. The CDR3 coding sequence is TGCGCCAGCAGCAGCAACCGGGACAGGGCTTATGAGCAGTTCTTC. This rearrangement joins TRBV5-1 to TRBJ2-1; TRBD1 aligns across 9 bases. Germline CDR1 SGHRS, CDR2 YFSETQ. The V segment lost 4 bases and the J segment 8 bases; nucleotides outside the gene matches: 10. This CDR3 spans 15 amino acids.

The chain employs TRBV27 and TRBJ1-5; no reliable D call. The ends were cut back, 3 bases at V and 6 bases at J, with 12 bases in the middle. CDR1 MNHEY and CDR2 SMNVEV come from the germline V gene (reference sequence). This CDR3 region has 14 residues. The CDR3, as DNA: TGTGCCAGCAGTTTTGGAAAGGGAGGTCAGCCCCAGCATTTT. This translates into CASSFGKGGQPQHF.

The J gene is TRBJ2-5, the V gene TRBV20-1; D may be TRBD2 (6 bases). Germline V lookup: CDR1 DFQATT, CDR2 SNEGSKA (reference sequence). Trimming left V 6 bases short and J 1 base short, with 18 bases between. This CDR3 is 15 amino acids long. The DNA of the CDR3 is TGCAGTGCCGTGACTAGAGGCTCTTCCCAAGAGACCCAGTACTTC. Translation gives CSAVTRGSSQETQYF.

The rearrangement links TRBV29-1 to TRBJ1-2, with D possibly being TRBD1 (6 bases). The V gene's germline CDR1 is SQVTM and CDR2 ANQGSEA. The CDR3 spans 13 residues. The germline V and J ends were trimmed by 2 bases and 2 bases, with 9 bases remaining between them. The CDR3 spells CSVESGTNYGYTF. The CDR3, as DNA: TGCAGCGTTGAATCGGGGACAAACTATGGCTACACCTTC.

This clonotype was picked up many times. This chain joins TRBV7-6 and TRBJ2-1; D may match TRBD1 or TRBD2 (6 bases each). V lost 5 bases and J 3 bases, leaving 14 bases between the germline ends. The germline gives CDR1 SGHVS, CDR2 FNYEAQ. This CDR3 has 15 residues. The chain's CDR3 is CASSPPGGGYNEQFF. The CDR3 coding sequence is TGTGCCAGCAGCCCTCCAGGAGGGGGCTACAATGAGCAGTTCTTC.

In its sample, this clonotype was seen many times. The chain recombines TRBV7-2 with TRBJ2-7, with D maybe TRBD2 (5 bases). Germline CDR1 SGHTA, CDR2 FQGNSA. The V end lost 1 base, the J end lost 7 bases, and 17 bases lay between the germline ends. The CDR3 sequence is 15 residues long. The CDR3 region is CASSLVGDRRREQYF. In DNA, the CDR3 is TGTGCCAGCAGCTTAGTCGGAGACCGTCGGAGGGAGCAGTACTTC.

This clonotype was detected once. This chain links TRBV28 with TRBJ2-7; D gene ambiguous. The V end lost 2 bases, the J end lost 1 base, and 21 bases lay between the germline ends. Germline CDR1 and CDR2: MDHEN and SYDVKM. The CDR3 has 18 residues. As DNA, the CDR3 is TGTGCCAGCAGTTTAGCGATTCAAGGGTCCTCGCCTTCCTACGAGCAGTACGTC. Amino acids: CASSLAIQGSSPSYEQYV.

This clonotype was found a few times. The chain recombines TRBV20-1 with TRBJ1-5; 11 bases are shared with TRBD1. CDR3 length: 17 residues. Germline V gene data show CDR1 as DFQATT and CDR2 as SNEGSKA (reference sequence). J lost 0 bases, V lost 6 bases, and 10 bases had no gene match. CDR3 in amino acids: CSAKDRGRTNSNQPQHF. For the CDR3, the DNA is TGCAGTGCCAAGGACAGGGGGCGTACAAATAGCAATCAGCCCCAGCATTTT.

The rearrangement uses TRBV7-6 and TRBJ2-2; 8 bases align to TRBD1. V gave up 10 bases and J gave up 6 bases; unmatched junction bases: 13. Germline CDR1 is SGHVS and CDR2 is FNYEAQ. This CDR3 has 15 amino acids. The CDR3: CANRSDRELAGELFF. CDR3 DNA sequence: TGTGCCAACAGATCGGACAGGGAGCTAGCCGGGGAGCTGTTTTTT.

This clonotype was detected a few times. The chain recombines TRBV20-1 with TRBJ1-1; D remains unclear. The V end was cut by 0 bases, the J end by 5 bases, with 10 bases between. CDR3 size: 13 residues. Germline CDR1 and CDR2: DFQATT and SNEGSKA (reference sequence). Here the CDR3 reads CSARDWESTEAFF. The CDR3 DNA is TGCAGTGCTAGAGATTGGGAATCAACTGAAGCTTTCTTT.

This clonotype was recorded a few times. This chain connects TRBV28 to TRBJ1-5; TRBD1 aligns across 8 bases. Germline V gene sequence: CDR1 MDHEN, CDR2 SYDVKM. CDR3 size: 17 residues. J lost 3 bases, V lost 6 bases, and 13 bases had no gene match. CDR3: CASRMGFPGQVNQPQHF. The CDR3 DNA follows: TGTGCCAGCAGAATGGGTTTTCCGGGACAGGTCAATCAGCCCCAGCATTTT. Combining the CDR3 with reference TRBV28 and TRBJ1-5 gives the whole variable domain DVKVTQSSRYLVKRTGEKVFLECVQDMDHENMFWYRQDPGLGLRLIYFSYDVKMKEKGDIPEGYSVSREKKERFSLILESASTNQTSMYLCASRMGFPGQVNQPQHFGDGTRLSIL.

Notes on this clonotype: Germline is not matched at one junction end, which may reflect a read error. V is TRBV7-2 and J is TRBJ1-1, with no clear D. The germline V gene has CDR1 SGHTA and CDR2 FQGNSA. The CDR3 runs 14 residues. The CDR3 reads CASSSWVMNTETFF. The CDR3 nucleotides are TGTGCCAGCAGTTCTTGGGTCATGAACACTGAAACTTTCTTT.

This clonotype was recorded many times. The chain recombines TRBV7-6 with TRBJ2-2; the D call may be TRBD1 or TRBD2 (5 bases each). Trimming removed 4 bases at V and 1 base at J, with 10 bases between. The CDR3 is 15 residues long. Germline lookup yields CDR1 SGHVS and CDR2 FNYEAQ. The CDR3 reads CASSSRDVNTGELFF. The CDR3 DNA is TGTGCCAGCAGCTCAAGGGACGTGAACACCGGGGAGCTGTTTTTT. Filled out from reference TRBV7-6 and TRBJ2-2, the complete variable domain reads GAGVSQSPRYKVTKRGQDVALRCDPISGHVSLYWYRQALGQGPEFLTYFNYEAQQDKSGLPNDRFSAERPEGSISTLTIQRTEQRDSAMYRCASSSRDVNTGELFFGEGSRLTVL.

The gene calls are TRBV4-1 and TRBJ1-6; D is ambiguous. V was clipped by 6 bases and J by 16 bases, with 22 bases between them. The CDR3 loop spans 14 amino acids. Per germline, CDR1 MGHRA and CDR2 YSYEKL. CDR3 sequence reads: CASRPPEGRQALHF. CDR3 bases: TGCGCCAGCAGACCACCCGAAGGACGGCAAGCTCTCCACTTT.

This clonotype was seen repeatedly, ten times or more. The gene calls are TRBV7-6 and TRBJ1-4, with D tentatively TRBD1 (5 bases). This CDR3 contains 16 residues. V dropped 5 bases and J dropped 2 bases, with 15 bases sitting between them. Germline V lookup: CDR1 SGHVS, CDR2 FNYEAQ. CDR3 in DNA: TGTGCCAGCAGCCCCATCCCGGGGGACACTAATGAAAAACTGTTTTTT. It yields the protein CASSPIPGDTNEKLFF.

This clonotype occurred a few times. The chain is built from TRBV6-5 and TRBJ2-2; D may be TRBD1 or TRBD2 (7 bases each). The CDR3 runs to 20 residues. Trimming took 0 bases from V and 5 from J, leaving 25 bases between them. CDR1 is MNHEY and CDR2 is SVGAGI in the germline V gene. The CDR3 coding sequence is TGTGCCAGCAGTTACTCGTACCCAGGGGGAGGGACTTTCTTTACCGGGGAGCTGTTTTTT. Protein: CASSYSYPGGGTFFTGELFF.

The table lists this clonotype with many counts. The chain employs TRBV7-3 and TRBJ2-4, with TRBD1 matching 8 bases. The germline gives CDR1 SGHTA, CDR2 FQGTGA. The CDR3 loop spans 18 amino acids. V lost 0 bases, J lost 0 bases, and 7 bases stayed unmatched. CDR3 bases: TGTGCCAGCAGCTTAACATCGACAGGGGACATAGCCAAAAACATTCAGTACTTC. It codes for CASSLTSTGDIAKNIQYF.

Comment on this clonotype: A read error is possible here, since a much larger clone lies one base away. The genes are TRBV7-6 and TRBJ2-7; D perhaps matches TRBD1 (6 bases). The CDR3 contains 13 residues. Germline assignment: CDR1 SGHVS and CDR2 FNYEAQ. CDR3 sequence: CVSSPDSTYEQYF. The CDR3 DNA sequence: TGTGTCAGCAGTCCGGACAGCACCTACGAGCAGTACTTC.

This clonotype came up a few times. This rearrangement joins TRBV20-1 to TRBJ1-2; no clear D. This CDR3 comprises 12 residues. CDR1 and CDR2 from the germline V gene are DFQATT and SNEGSKA (reference sequence). The ends were cut back, 3 bases at V and 7 bases at J, with 12 bases in the middle. The CDR3 reads CSASFNSGGYTF. The CDR3 DNA follows: TGCAGTGCTAGTTTTAATTCCGGTGGCTACACCTTC.

The table lists this clonotype with a few counts. V gene TRBV20-1 combines with J gene TRBJ2-7; tentative D call: TRBD1 (6 bases). Deletions cut 3 bases from V and 0 bases from J, with 18 bases between. Germline CDR1 reads DFQATT; CDR2 reads SNEGSKA (reference sequence). The CDR3 consists of 16 residues. The CDR3 loop is CSASTVGDTLSYEQYF. The CDR3 nucleotides are TGCAGTGCTAGCACCGTGGGGGACACACTCTCCTACGAGCAGTACTTC.

In this sample, this clonotype turned up a few times. The rearrangement uses TRBV6-2 or TRBV6-3 and TRBJ1-1; D is perhaps TRBD1 (6 bases). From germline, CDR1 is MNHEY and CDR2 SVGEGT. The V end was cut by 6 bases, the J end by 6 bases, with 20 bases between. The CDR3 totals 15 residues. CDR3 sequence (DNA): TGTGCCAGCAGCCCCGGGACACTAGGTCGACCTGAAGCTTTCTTT. The encoded protein is CASSPGTLGRPEAFF.

In this sample, this clonotype turned up a few times. The chain links TRBV6-5 to TRBJ1-1; maybe TRBD1 (5 bases). V was clipped by 6 bases and J by 0 bases, with 11 bases between them. Germline V CDR1 and CDR2: MNHEY, SVGAGI. This CDR3 contains 14 residues. CDR3 amino acids: CASRGREMNTEAFF. The CDR3 nucleotides read TGTGCCAGCAGGGGCAGGGAAATGAACACTGAAGCTTTCTTT.

The chain uses TRBV20-1 and TRBJ1-1; the D gene is possibly TRBD1 (6 bases). V was cut by 0 bases and J by 2 bases, with 13 bases left in between. The CDR3 has 15 residues. CDR1 is DFQATT and CDR2 is SNEGSKA in the germline V gene (reference sequence). CDR3 in DNA: TGCAGTGCTAGAGACCCACAGGGACTCAACACTGAAGCTTTCTTT. Residues: CSARDPQGLNTEAFF.

The V gene is TRBV20-1, the J gene TRBJ1-1; 8 bases map to TRBD1. The CDR3 spans 12 residues. In germline, CDR1 is DFQATT, CDR2 SNEGSKA (reference sequence). V lost 3 bases, J lost 5 bases, and 2 bases stayed unmatched. The CDR3 DNA follows: TGCAGTGCTAGTAACAGGGGGACTGAAGCTTTCTTT. Its protein is CSASNRGTEAFF.

J is TRBJ1-1 and V is TRBV19; D possibly corresponds to TRBD1 (5 bases). The CDR3 has 13 residues. Trimming cost V 6 bases and J 8 bases, with 16 bases left between them. The germline V gene encodes CDR1 LNHDA and CDR2 SQIVND (reference sequence). CDR3 loop: CASRSPGTPEAFF. The CDR3 bases are TGTGCCAGTAGATCTCCCGGGACCCCGGAAGCTTTCTTT.

This clonotype was detected many times. The chain recombines TRBV7-8 with TRBJ2-2; 8 bases fit TRBD1. The CDR3 is made up of 17 amino acids. V gave up 5 bases and J gave up 2 bases; unmatched junction bases: 10. Germline V CDR1 and CDR2: SGHVS, FQNEAQ. CDR3: CASSADRVLSNTGELFF. The DNA for the CDR3 is TGTGCCAGCAGCGCGGACAGGGTTCTCAGTAACACCGGGGAGCTGTTTTTT.

There are a few counts of this clonotype. The genes are TRBV20-1 and TRBJ1-2; D might be TRBD1 (6 bases). The CDR3 contains 15 residues. From germline, CDR1 is DFQATT and CDR2 SNEGSKA (reference sequence). Trimming cost V 1 base and J 0 bases, with 12 bases left between them. CDR3 protein: CSARAGVGPNYGYTF. The CDR3 region has the DNA TGCAGTGCTAGAGCAGGGGTGGGGCCTAACTATGGCTACACCTTC.

This sequence joins TRBV14 and TRBJ2-1; perhaps D is TRBD1 or TRBD2 (5 bases each). Trimming stripped 8 bases from V and 5 bases from J, with 28 bases between. The CDR3 extends over 18 amino acids. The germline V gene encodes CDR1 SGHDN and CDR2 FVKESK. The DNA of the CDR3 is TGTGCCAGCCCGACGGGTGGGGGTCAATCCCGACGGGACAATGAGCAGTTCTTC. This encodes CASPTGGGQSRRDNEQFF. The full variable domain, its missing parts supplied by reference TRBV14 and TRBJ2-1, is EAGVTQFPSHSVIEKGQTVTLRCDPISGHDNLYWYRRVMGKEIKFLLHFVKESKQDESGMPNNRFLAERTGGTYSTLKVQPAELEDSGVYFCASPTGGGQSRRDNEQFFGPGTRLTVL.

The V call is TRBV9, the J call TRBJ1-1; D might be TRBD1 (6 bases). The V end was cut by 0 bases, the J end by 1 base, with 13 bases between. Looked up from germline, CDR1 is SGDLS and CDR2 is YYNGEE. The CDR3 extends over 16 amino acids. The CDR3 region is CASSVEGGRSNTEAFF. The CDR3 bases are TGTGCCAGCAGCGTAGAAGGGGGGCGTTCGAACACTGAAGCTTTCTTT.

This chain links TRBV7-9 with TRBJ2-5; no definite D call. The germline V and J ends were trimmed by 3 bases and 5 bases, with 10 bases remaining between them. CDR1 and CDR2 (germline): SEHNR, FQNEAQ (reference sequence). The CDR3 loop spans 13 amino acids. As DNA, the CDR3 is TGTGCCAGCAGCTTCATAGGGCTTGAGACCCAGTACTTC. It specifies CASSFIGLETQYF.

CDR3: CASSPRGPNYGYTF. For the CDR3, the DNA is TGTGCCAGCAGTCCGAGGGGACCAAACTATGGCTACACCTTC. The chain joins TRBV27 to TRBJ1-2; perhaps TRBD1 as D (5 bases). This CDR3 has 14 residues. Germline V gene sequence: CDR1 MNHEY, CDR2 SMNVEV (reference sequence). V was clipped by 5 bases and J by 2 bases, with 12 bases between them.

The gene calls are TRBV6-1 and TRBJ2-1; 8 bases are shared with TRBD2. The ends lost 7 bases at V and 5 bases at J; junction bases unmatched: 10. The CDR3 consists of 15 residues. Germline V gives CDR1 MNHNS, CDR2 SASEGT. CDR3 amino acids: CASKRTTGGDNEQFF. CDR3 DNA: TGTGCCAGCAAAAGAACGACGGGGGGGGACAATGAGCAGTTCTTC.